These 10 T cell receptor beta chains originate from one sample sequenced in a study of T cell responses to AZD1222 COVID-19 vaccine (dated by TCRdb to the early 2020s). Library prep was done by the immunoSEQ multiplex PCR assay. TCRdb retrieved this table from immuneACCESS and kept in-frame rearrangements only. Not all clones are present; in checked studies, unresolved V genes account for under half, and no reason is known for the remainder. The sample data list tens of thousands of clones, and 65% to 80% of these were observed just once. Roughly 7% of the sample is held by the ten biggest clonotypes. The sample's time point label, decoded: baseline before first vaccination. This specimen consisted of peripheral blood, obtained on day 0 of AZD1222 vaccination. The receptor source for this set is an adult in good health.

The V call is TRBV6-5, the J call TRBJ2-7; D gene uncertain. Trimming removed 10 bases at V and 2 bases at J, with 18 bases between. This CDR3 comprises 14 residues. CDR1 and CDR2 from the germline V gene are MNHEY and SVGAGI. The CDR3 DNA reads TGTGCCACCACGCTCCAGGTTGGCACCTACGAGCAGTACGTC. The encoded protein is CATTLQVGTYEQYV.

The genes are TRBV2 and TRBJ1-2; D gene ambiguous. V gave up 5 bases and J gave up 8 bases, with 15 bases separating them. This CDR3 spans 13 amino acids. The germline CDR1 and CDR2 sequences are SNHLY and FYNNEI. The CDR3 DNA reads TGTGCCAGCAGTCGACGAGGGTCGTCCGGCTACACCTTC. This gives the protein CASSRRGSSGYTF.

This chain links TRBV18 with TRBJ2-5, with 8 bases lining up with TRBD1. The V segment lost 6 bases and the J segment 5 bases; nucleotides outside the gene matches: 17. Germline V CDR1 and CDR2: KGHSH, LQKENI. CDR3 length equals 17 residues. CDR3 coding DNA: TGTGCCAGCTCGTTCAGGGTTTTGCAGGGGGCCAGCGAGACCCAGTACTTC. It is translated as CASSFRVLQGASETQYF.

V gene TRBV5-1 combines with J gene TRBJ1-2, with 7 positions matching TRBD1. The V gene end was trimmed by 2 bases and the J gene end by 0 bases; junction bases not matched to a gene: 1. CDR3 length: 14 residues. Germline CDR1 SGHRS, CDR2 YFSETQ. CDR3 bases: TGCGCCAGCAGCTTAGGGACAGCTAACTATGGCTACACCTTC. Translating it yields CASSLGTANYGYTF.

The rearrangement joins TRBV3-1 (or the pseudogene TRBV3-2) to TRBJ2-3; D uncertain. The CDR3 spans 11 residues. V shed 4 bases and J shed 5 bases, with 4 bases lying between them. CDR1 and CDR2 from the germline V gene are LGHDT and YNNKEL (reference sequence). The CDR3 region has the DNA TGTGCCAGCAGCCGGGGAGATACGCAGTATTTT. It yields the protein CASSRGDTQYF.

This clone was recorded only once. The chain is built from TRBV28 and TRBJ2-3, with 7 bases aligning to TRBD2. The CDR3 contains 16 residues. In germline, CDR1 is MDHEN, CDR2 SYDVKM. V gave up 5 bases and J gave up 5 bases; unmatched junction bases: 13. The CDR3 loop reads CASSIGAGLDGDTQYF. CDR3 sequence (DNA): TGTGCCAGCAGTATCGGAGCGGGATTGGATGGAGATACGCAGTATTTT. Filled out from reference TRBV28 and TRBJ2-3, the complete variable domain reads DVKVTQSSRYLVKRTGEKVFLECVQDMDHENMFWYRQDPGLGLRLIYFSYDVKMKEKGDIPEGYSVSREKKERFSLILESASTNQTSMYLCASSIGAGLDGDTQYFGPGTRLTVL.

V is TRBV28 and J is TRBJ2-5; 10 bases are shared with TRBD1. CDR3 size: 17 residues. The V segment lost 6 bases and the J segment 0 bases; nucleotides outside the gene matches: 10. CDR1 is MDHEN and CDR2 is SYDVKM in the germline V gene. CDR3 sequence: CASRSPAGTGDQETQYF. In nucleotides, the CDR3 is TGTGCCAGCAGGTCCCCCGCCGGGACAGGGGACCAAGAGACCCAGTACTTC. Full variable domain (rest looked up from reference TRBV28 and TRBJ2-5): DVKVTQSSRYLVKRTGEKVFLECVQDMDHENMFWYRQDPGLGLRLIYFSYDVKMKEKGDIPEGYSVSREKKERFSLILESASTNQTSMYLCASRSPAGTGDQETQYFGPGTRLLVL.

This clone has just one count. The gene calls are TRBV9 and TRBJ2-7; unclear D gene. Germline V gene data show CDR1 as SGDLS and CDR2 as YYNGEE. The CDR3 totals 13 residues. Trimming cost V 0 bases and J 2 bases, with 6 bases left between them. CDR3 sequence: CASSVAPTYEQYF. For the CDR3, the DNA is TGTGCCAGCAGCGTAGCCCCTACCTACGAGCAGTACTTC.

CDR3 region: CAWSVLATEAFF. The CDR3 bases are TGTGCCTGGAGTGTACTTGCGACTGAAGCTTTCTTT. The chain has TRBV30 and TRBJ1-1; D gene unclear. This CDR3 is 12 amino acids long. Germline CDR1 reads GTSNPN; CDR2 reads SVGIG (reference sequence). V gave up 0 bases and J gave up 5 bases, with 7 bases separating them.

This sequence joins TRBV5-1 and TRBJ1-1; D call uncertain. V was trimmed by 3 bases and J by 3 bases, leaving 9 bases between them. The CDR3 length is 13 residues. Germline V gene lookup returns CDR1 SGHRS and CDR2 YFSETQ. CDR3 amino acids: CASSWTADTEAFF. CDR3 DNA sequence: TGCGCCAGCAGCTGGACGGCCGACACTGAAGCTTTCTTT. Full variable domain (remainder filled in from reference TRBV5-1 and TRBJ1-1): KAGVTQTPRYLIKTRGQQVTLSCSPISGHRSVSWYQQTPGQGLQFLFEYFSETQRNKGNFPGRFSGRQFSNSRSEMNVSTLELGDSALYLCASSWTADTEAFFGQGTRLTVV.